The present T cell receptor beta chain was sequenced within a study of blood T cell repertoires in COVID-19. Study context: Sources were T cells, B-cell-depleted T cells, or PBMCs; the material itself was cDNA or gDNA.

Some clones are missing from TCRdb's copy, which holds only in-frame ones; the method was immunoSEQ multiplex PCR. The data show 350,000 to 500,000 clones, roughly 84% seen once. J lost 5 bases, V lost 8 bases, and 7 bases had no gene match. Germline assignment: CDR1 LNHDA and CDR2 SQIVND (reference sequence). The CDR3 spans 14 residues. This study enrolled people aged 18 to 89 from about two dozen US geographic areas. The chain recombines TRBV19 with TRBJ2-1; TRBD2 aligns across 9 bases. The sequenced material came from PBMCs or T cells enriched from blood (not recorded which). The TCR sequence derives from a woman between 18 and 29 years old who had been exposed to COVID-19. In DNA form, the CDR3 reads TGTGCCAGTGTAGCGGGGGAAGTCCACAATGAGCAGTTCTTC. This translates into CASVAGEVHNEQFF.